This T cell receptor (beta chain) emerged from a study of T cells in Graves' hyperthyroidism and ophthalmopathy. Study results and limitations: A model using 13 V-J features told ophthalmopathy apart from stable hyperthyroidism.

Not enrolled were patients with uncontrolled infection, other autoimmune disease, pregnancy or lactation. The blood sample was taken at first hyperthyroidism diagnosis, before any ophthalmopathy symptoms. From RNA transcripts, TCR beta CDR3 regions were amplified. With the HTBI primer set, the TCR CDR3 went through a first round of RT-PCR. TCRdb itself ran the multiplex PCR reads through MiXCR, one entry per CDR3 protein. In the table there are about 280,000 distinct CDR3 sequences, approximately 26% of which are singletons. This clonotype appeared many times. What it binds is not known. Trimming shortened V by 3 bases and J by 1 base, and 0 bases separated the two germline ends. Germline assignment: CDR1 MDHEN and CDR2 SYDVKM. The CDR3 runs 11 residues.

This sequence joins TRBV28 and TRBJ2-5; D remains unclear. The clonotype comes from a man in his forties with Graves' hyperthyroidism that later progressed to Graves' ophthalmopathy. Sequencing was performed on blood. CDR3 protein: CASSFQETQYF. The CDR3 coding sequence is TGTGCCAGCAGTTTCCAAGAGACCCAGTACTTC.